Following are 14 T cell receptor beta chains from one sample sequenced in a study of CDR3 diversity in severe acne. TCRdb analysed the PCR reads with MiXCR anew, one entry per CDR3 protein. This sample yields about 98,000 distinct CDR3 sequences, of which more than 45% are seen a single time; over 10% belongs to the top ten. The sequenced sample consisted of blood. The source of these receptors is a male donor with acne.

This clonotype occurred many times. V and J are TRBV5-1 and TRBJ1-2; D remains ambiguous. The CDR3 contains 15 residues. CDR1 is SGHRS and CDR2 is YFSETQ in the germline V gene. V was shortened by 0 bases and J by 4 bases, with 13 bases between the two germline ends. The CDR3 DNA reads TGCGCCAGCAGCTTGGAAACCCAGAGGGTCTATGGCTACACCTTC. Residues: CASSLETQRVYGYTF.

CDR3 DNA sequence: TGTGCCAGCAGTCCACAGGGTCTGAGCCAAGAGACCCAGTACTTC. Amino acid sequence: CASSPQGLSQETQYF. The chain joins TRBV11-1 to TRBJ2-5; D might be TRBD1 (6 bases). The V gene lost 6 bases and the J gene lost 1 base, with 15 bases spanning the gap. Germline CDR1 and CDR2: SGHAT and FQDESV (reference sequence). The CDR3 sequence is 15 residues long.

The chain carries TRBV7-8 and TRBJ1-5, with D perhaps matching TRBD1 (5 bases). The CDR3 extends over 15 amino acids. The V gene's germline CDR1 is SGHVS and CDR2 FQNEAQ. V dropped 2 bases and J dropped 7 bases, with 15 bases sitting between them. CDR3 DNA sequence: TGTGCCAGCAGCTTAACGTTCGGGGGGAGCCAGCCCCAGCATTTT. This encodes CASSLTFGGSQPQHF. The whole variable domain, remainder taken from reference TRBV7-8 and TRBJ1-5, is GAGVSQSPRYKVAKRGQDVALRCDPISGHVSLFWYQQALGQGPEFLTYFQNEAQLDKSGLPSDRFFAERPEGSVSTLKIQRTQQEDSAVYLCASSLTFGGSQPQHFGDGTRLSIL.

The CDR3 nucleotides read TGTGCCAGCAGCACGAGGCCGCAGACCGCGAATGAAAAACTGTTTTTT. Protein sequence: CASSTRPQTANEKLFF. J is TRBJ1-4 and V is TRBV7-2; D call uncertain. The CDR3 loop spans 16 amino acids. Germline V gene data show CDR1 as SGHTA and CDR2 as FQGNSA. Trimming stripped 5 bases from V and 5 bases from J, with 18 bases between.

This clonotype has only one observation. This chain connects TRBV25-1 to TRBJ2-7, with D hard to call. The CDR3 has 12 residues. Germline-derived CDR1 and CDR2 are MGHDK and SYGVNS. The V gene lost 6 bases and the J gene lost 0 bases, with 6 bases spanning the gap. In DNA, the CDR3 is TGTGCCAGCAGGCGCGGCTCCTACGAGCAGTACTTC. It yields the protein CASRRGSYEQYF.

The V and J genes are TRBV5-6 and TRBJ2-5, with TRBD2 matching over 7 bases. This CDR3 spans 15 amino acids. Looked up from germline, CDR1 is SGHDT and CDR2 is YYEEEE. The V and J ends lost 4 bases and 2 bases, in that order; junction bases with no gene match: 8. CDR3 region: CASSVSGTPQETQYF. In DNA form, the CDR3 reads TGTGCCAGCAGCGTGAGCGGGACTCCTCAAGAGACCCAGTACTTC.

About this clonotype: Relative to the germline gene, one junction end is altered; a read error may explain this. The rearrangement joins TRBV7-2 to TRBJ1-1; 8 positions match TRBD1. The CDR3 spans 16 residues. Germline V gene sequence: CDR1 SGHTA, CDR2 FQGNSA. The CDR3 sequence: CASSLAGRGRWDEALF. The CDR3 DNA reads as TGTGCCAGCAGCTTAGCGGGCAGGGGGCGGTGGGATGAAGCTCTCTTT.

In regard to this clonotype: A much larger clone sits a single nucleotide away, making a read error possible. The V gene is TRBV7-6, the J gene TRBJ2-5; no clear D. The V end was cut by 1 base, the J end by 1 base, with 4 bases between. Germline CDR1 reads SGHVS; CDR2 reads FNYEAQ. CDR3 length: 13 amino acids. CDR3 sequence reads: CASSLDVQETQYF. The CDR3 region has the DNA TGTGCCAGCAGCTTAGACGTCCAAGAGACCCAGTACTTC.

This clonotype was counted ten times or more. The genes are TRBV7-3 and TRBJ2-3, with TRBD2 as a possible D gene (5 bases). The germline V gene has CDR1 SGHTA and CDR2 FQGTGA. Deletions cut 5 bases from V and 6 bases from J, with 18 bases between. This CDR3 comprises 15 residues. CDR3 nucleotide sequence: TGTGCCAGCAGCCTCCTTGGGAGTAGTACCGATACGCAGTATTTT. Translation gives CASSLLGSSTDTQYF. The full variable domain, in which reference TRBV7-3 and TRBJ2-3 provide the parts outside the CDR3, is GAGVSQTPSNKVTEKGKYVELRCDPISGHTALYWYRQSLGQGPEFLIYFQGTGAADDSGLPNDRFFAVRPEGSVSTLKIQRTERGDSAVYLCASSLLGSSTDTQYFGPGTRLTVL.

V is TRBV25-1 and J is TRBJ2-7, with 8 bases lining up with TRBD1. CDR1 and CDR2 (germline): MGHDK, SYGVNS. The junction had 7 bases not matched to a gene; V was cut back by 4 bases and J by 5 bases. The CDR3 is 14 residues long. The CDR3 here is CASSAPGTGDEQYF. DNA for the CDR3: TGTGCCAGCAGTGCTCCCGGGACAGGTGACGAGCAGTACTTC.

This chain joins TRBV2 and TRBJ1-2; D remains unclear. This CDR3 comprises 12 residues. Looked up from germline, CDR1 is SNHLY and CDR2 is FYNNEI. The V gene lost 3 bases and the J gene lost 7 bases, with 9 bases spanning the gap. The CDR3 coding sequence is TGTGCCAGCAGTGATAGGCCAGCTGGCTACACCTTC. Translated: CASSDRPAGYTF.

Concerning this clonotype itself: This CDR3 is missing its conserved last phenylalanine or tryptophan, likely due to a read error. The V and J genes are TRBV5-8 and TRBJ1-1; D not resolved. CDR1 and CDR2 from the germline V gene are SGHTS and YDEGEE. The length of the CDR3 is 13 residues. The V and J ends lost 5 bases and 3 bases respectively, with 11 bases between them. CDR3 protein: CASSLEEDTEAFL. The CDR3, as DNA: TGTGCCAGCAGTCTAGAGGAGGACACTGAAGCTTTCCTT.

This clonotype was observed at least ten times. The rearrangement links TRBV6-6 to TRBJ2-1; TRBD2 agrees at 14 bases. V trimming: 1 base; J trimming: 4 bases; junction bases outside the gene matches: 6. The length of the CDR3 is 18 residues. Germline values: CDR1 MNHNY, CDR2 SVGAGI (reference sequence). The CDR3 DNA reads TGTGCCAGCAGTTACTTGGGACTAGCGGGAGTATTGTACAATGAGCAGTTCTTC. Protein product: CASSYLGLAGVLYNEQFF.

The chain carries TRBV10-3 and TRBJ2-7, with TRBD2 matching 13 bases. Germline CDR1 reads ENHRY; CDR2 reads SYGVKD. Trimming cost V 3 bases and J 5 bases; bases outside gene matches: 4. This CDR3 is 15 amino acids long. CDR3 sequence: CAISDRTSGSNEQYF. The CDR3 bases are TGTGCCATCAGTGATCGGACTAGCGGGAGTAACGAGCAGTACTTC.